This TCR beta chain stems from a study of blood T cell repertoires in COVID-19 (TCRdb year 2020). For the study in its entirety: Samples from collaborators originated in the United States, Italy and Spain and spanned both the acute and convalescent phases of COVID-19. The prospective study material was composed of cDNA or gDNA derived from T cells, B-cell-depleted T cells, or PBMCs. Deeply sampled blood TCRbeta repertoires from subjects exposed to, actively infected with, or recovered from COVID-19 were included in the dataset. The repertoires were made available in a free public database intended to serve as a resource for research on the immune response to SARS-CoV-2. The samples were drawn from the first 160 participants of the ongoing ImmuneRACE study and from 1,254 subjects provided by 6 global collaborators. Sample metadata almost always included a de-identified subject ID, COVID-19 status, age in years and sex. Where HLA class I and class II types were available, the types were taken from metadata supplied by the sample provider, not from assay-based typing.

Worth noting for this clone: Its binding antigen is unknown. No base qualities exist here, and no much larger clone lies one base off it.

Here is what the overall study found, with its caveats: The amount of clinical and demographic metadata varied by source and participant and was provided uncurated.

According to the germline V gene, CDR1 reads SGDLS and CDR2 reads YYNGEE. The V end loses 3 bases and the J end loses 3 bases, and a stretch of 16 bases separates them. The CDR3 has 15 amino acids, counting the end cysteine and phenylalanine. The CDR3 DNA has 45 bases and is translated from base 1. One collaborating source in Seattle enrolled patients during active infection and followed them longitudinally through the course of disease. Whole blood was collected in K2EDTA tubes by collaborating institutions according to the institutions' own protocols. Collaborator samples were shipped for TCRbeta analysis as frozen whole blood, isolated PBMCs, or DNA extracted from either sample type. TCRbeta CDR3 regions were amplified from genomic DNA using the immunoSEQ Assay, a bias-controlled multiplex PCR. The study's processing was this. The number of nucleated cells in each sample was estimated by amplification of reference gene primers within the assay. To quantify the absolute abundance of each unique TCRbeta CDR3 rearrangement, sequence reads were collapsed and filtered. Productive Simpson clonality was computed per sample as the square root of Simpson's diversity index over productive rearrangements. What TCRdb holds here is the immuneACCESS table cut down to in-frame rearrangements. Part of the clones is not present; checked against another copy, under half of the missing clones reflect an unresolved V gene, and the others are unexplained. The V and J calls and clone size come from that table; D and trimming were worked out from the DNA. The sample table lists about 50,000 clones, about four fifths of them with a count of one. The ten biggest clones cover under 30% of the sample.

The receptor was derived from an elderly woman with COVID-19, enrolled during active disease. Input material: peripheral blood. The chain joins TRBV9 to TRBJ2-7; a weak D assignment points to TRBD2 (7 bases agree). The DNA sequence is TGTGCCAGCAGCGCGGCCGGGGGGCAGGGCTACGAGCAGTACTTC. This translates into CASSAAGGQGYEQYF. Outside the CDR3, residues come from the reference TRBV9 and TRBJ2-7 proteins, so the full variable domain is: DSGVTQTPKHLITATGQRVTLRCSPRSGDLSVYWYQQSLDQGLQFLIQYYNGEERAKGNILERFSAQQFPDLHSELNLSSLELGDSALYFCASSAAGGQGYEQYFGPGTRLTVT.